This TCR beta chain was retrieved from a study of cytomegalovirus exposure and HLA in healthy donors. Germline CDR1 and CDR2: SGHTA and FQGNSA. The CDR3 is 17 residues long. J was trimmed by 3 bases and V by 6 bases; bases with no gene match: 13. With regard to this clone: Its antigen is not known.

Study-wide results and caveats: Later, an analysis showed that TCR beta chains associated with HLA were more clonally expanded than others that were equally common. The authors later found TCR association rates varying by HLA locus, with DRB1 most and HLA-C fewest.

PCR primers comprised 60 Vbeta and 13 Jbeta primers. TCRdb's table, derived via immunoSEQ multiplex PCR, lists solely in-frame clones and lacks some. The table shows roughly 98,000 clones, with roughly four fifths occurring only once. When sampled, the donors appeared nominally healthy, though they likely had unrecorded immune exposures. This receptor was obtained from a female donor in good health and CMV-seronegative. J is TRBJ2-3 and V is TRBV7-2, with TRBD1 matching 9 bases. The specimen sequenced was PBMCs. The CDR3 bases are TGTGCCAGCAGAATGACCCCGACAGGGGGGGGGACAGATACGCAGTATTTT. It is translated as CASRMTPTGGGTDTQYF. Full variable domain (outside the CDR3, taken from reference TRBV7-2 and TRBJ2-3): GAGVSQSPSNKVTEKGKDVELRCDPISGHTALYWYRQSLGQGLEFLIYFQGNSAPDKSGLPSDRFSAERTGGSVSTLTIQRTQQEDSAVYLCASRMTPTGGGTDTQYFGPGTRLTVL.